This TCR beta chain was found in a study of T cell responses to AZD1222 COVID-19 vaccine. Whole-study results and caveats: Two AZD1222 doses significantly raised spike-specific TCR breadth and depth over controls. A mostly white British donor set with more females was recruited, and clonal diversity was possibly underestimated. The repertoires were collected only after the peak T cell response.

J gave up 7 bases and V 6 bases, and 9 bases lay outside the gene matches. Germline V gene data show CDR1 as MNHEY and CDR2 as SMNVEV (reference sequence). The CDR3 contains 15 residues. This clone occurred once. Its matching antigen is unknown. Sequencing used immunoSEQ multiplex PCR; TCRdb keeps in-frame clones, though not all of them. The sample holds about 150,000 clones, 90% seen once. Sequences were derived from peripheral blood, sampled 28 days after the second AZD1222 dose. V gene TRBV27 combines with J gene TRBJ1-4; TRBD1 aligns across 9 bases. The sequence was collected from an adult who received the AZD1222 COVID-19 vaccine. CDR3 sequence (DNA): TGTGCCAGCAGCCCCAACAGGGGGCAGGGTGAAAAACTGTTTTTT. Translation gives CASSPNRGQGEKLFF. The variable domain in full, with the rest retrieved from reference TRBV27 and TRBJ1-4, is EAQVTQNPRYLITVTGKKLTVTCSQNMNHEYMSWYRQDPGLGLRQIYYSMNVEVTDKGDVPEGYKVSRKEKRNFPLILESPSPNQTSLYFCASSPNRGQGEKLFFGSGTQLSVL.